Each of the 26 T cell receptor beta chains below was sequenced from the same sample in a study of cytomegalovirus exposure and HLA in healthy donors. 13 Jbeta primers and 60 Vbeta primers were used for the PCR. Sequenced by immunoSEQ multiplex PCR; TCRdb stores in-frame clones only, minus some. The sample consists of more than 140,000 clones, around 65% of them appearing once. The sequenced material came from PBMCs. The receptor source for this set is a woman aged 25 to 39 in good health and CMV-seropositive.

This clone was seen a handful of times. This chain joins TRBV6-5 and TRBJ1-2; the D gene is possibly TRBD1 (5 bases). The V gene's germline CDR1 is MNHEY and CDR2 SVGAGI. This CDR3 spans 15 amino acids. V was clipped by 0 bases and J by 8 bases, with 16 bases between them. The CDR3 region is CASSYSLRTPPGYTF. CDR3 DNA sequence: TGTGCCAGCAGTTACTCGCTTAGGACACCCCCCGGCTACACCTTC.

V usage is TRBV10-3 and J usage is TRBJ1-2; 10 bases agree with TRBD1. This CDR3 contains 13 residues. With 6 bases clipped from V and 7 bases from J, the junction kept 5 bases outside the gene matches. In germline, CDR1 is ENHRY, CDR2 SYGVKD. The DNA for the CDR3 is TGTGCCATCAGAGGGACAGGGGAGGGTGGCTACACCTTC. As protein: CAIRGTGEGGYTF.

Concerning this clone: At one boundary the junction diverges from the germline segment, which might be a read error. The chain joins TRBV5-1 to TRBJ2-1, with 8 nucleotides matching TRBD2. Germline V CDR1 and CDR2: SGHRS, YFSETQ. The CDR3 spans 14 residues. The CDR3 sequence is CASTTSGTYSEQFF. The CDR3 nucleotides are TGCGCCAGCACCACTAGCGGAACCTACAGTGAGCAGTTCTTC.

V gene TRBV27 combines with J gene TRBJ2-1, with unresolved D. The V gene lost 2 bases and the J gene lost 3 bases, with 11 bases spanning the gap. The CDR3 is made up of 15 amino acids. Germline loops: CDR1 MNHEY, CDR2 SMNVEV (reference sequence). The CDR3 protein is CASSLIPGYYNEQFF. The CDR3 bases are TGTGCCAGCAGTTTAATCCCAGGCTACTACAATGAGCAGTTCTTC.

The chain is built from TRBV19 and TRBJ1-5, with 8 bases fitting TRBD1. This CDR3 has 16 amino acids. V trimming: 10 bases; J trimming: 5 bases; junction bases outside the gene matches: 16. Germline V CDR1 and CDR2: LNHDA, SQIVND (reference sequence). The CDR3 sequence: CATRPQGDRRHQPQHF. As DNA, the CDR3 is TGTGCCACAAGGCCCCAGGGGGACAGGCGGCATCAGCCCCAGCATTTT.

The chain has TRBV6-5 and TRBJ1-2; TRBD1 agrees at 8 bases. Trimming took 2 bases from V and 6 from J; bases not matched to a gene: 8. In germline, CDR1 is MNHEY, CDR2 SVGAGI. This CDR3 contains 15 residues. The CDR3 DNA is TGTGCCAGCAGTTACGTCGGGACAGGCGGTAATGGCTACACCTTC. Protein product: CASSYVGTGGNGYTF.

This clone was counted a few times. In nucleotides, the CDR3 is TGTGCCAGCAGTTTGGGGTGGGGGGGTCAGCCCCAGCATTTT. Translating it yields CASSLGWGGQPQHF. This rearrangement joins TRBV28 to TRBJ1-5, with D maybe TRBD1 (5 bases). The CDR3 has 14 amino acids. Trimming stripped 3 bases from V and 6 bases from J, with 12 bases between. Germline V gene lookup returns CDR1 MDHEN and CDR2 SYDVKM.

Worth noting for this clone: It is likely a read error, because the conserved phenylalanine at the end of the CDR3 is missing. The DNA is left out, because the CDR3 cannot be placed on it with certainty; the CDR3 is given as TCRdb lists it. The gene calls are TRBV7-2 and TRBJ1-2. Germline-derived CDR1 and CDR2 are SGHTA and FQGNSA. Ends included, the CDR3 has 13 residues. The CDR3 sequence: CASSLAPPGGLII.

This chain joins TRBV5-5 and TRBJ2-1; 8 bases line up with TRBD1. Germline values: CDR1 SGHKS, CDR2 YYEKEE (reference sequence). This CDR3 region has 15 residues. The junction had 6 bases not matched to a gene; V was cut back by 1 base and J by 6 bases. This CDR3 reads CASSLFGTGINEQFF. The CDR3 DNA reads as TGTGCCAGCAGCTTGTTCGGGACAGGCATCAATGAGCAGTTCTTC.

This rearrangement joins TRBV7-2 to TRBJ1-1; D is unresolved. The CDR3 consists of 16 residues. The V gene lost 7 bases and the J gene lost 0 bases, with 18 bases spanning the gap. Germline CDR1 and CDR2: SGHTA and FQGNSA. DNA of the CDR3: TGTGCCAGCACCCCAACGTTTCGGGGAATGAACACTGAAGCTTTCTTT. Translation: CASTPTFRGMNTEAFF.

The gene calls are TRBV14 and TRBJ2-7; 16 bases fit TRBD2. CDR1 and CDR2 from the germline V gene are SGHDN and FVKESK. CDR3 length: 15 residues. V trimming: 4 bases; J trimming: 4 bases; junction bases outside the gene matches: 1. The CDR3: CASSLGLAGGYEQYF. The CDR3 bases are TGTGCCAGCAGCCTGGGACTAGCGGGAGGGTACGAGCAGTACTTC.

This clone was counted at least ten times. This chain uses TRBV5-4 with TRBJ1-1, with D uncertain. V lost 1 base and J lost 2, with 12 bases in between. The germline CDR1 and CDR2 sequences are SGHNT and YYREEE (reference sequence). The CDR3 is made up of 15 amino acids. CDR3 in DNA: TGTGCCAGCAGCTTGCGGACGGGATCTAACACTGAAGCTTTCTTT. Amino acids: CASSLRTGSNTEAFF.

This clone came up a few times. The chain joins TRBV11-2 to TRBJ2-2; D perhaps matches TRBD2 (5 bases). V was trimmed by 5 bases and J by 8 bases, leaving 9 bases between them. The CDR3 runs 12 residues. CDR1 and CDR2 from the germline V gene are SGHAT and FQNNGV. This CDR3 reads CASSHPGGELFF. The DNA for the CDR3 is TGTGCCAGCAGCCATCCGGGGGGGGAGCTGTTTTTT.

The V call is TRBV29-1, the J call TRBJ2-7; the D gene is possibly TRBD2 (6 bases). Trimming pared 7 bases from V and 0 bases from J, leaving 13 bases between. The CDR3 contains 13 residues. Germline V gene sequence: CDR1 SQVTM, CDR2 ANQGSEA. The chain's CDR3 is CSARRGSSYEQYF. CDR3 nucleotides: TGCAGCGCCCGTCGGGGGAGCTCCTACGAGCAGTACTTC.

V is TRBV10-3 and J is TRBJ1-2; weak D call: TRBD1 (5 bases). Germline CDR1 ENHRY, CDR2 SYGVKD. There are 14 residues in the CDR3. Trimming took off 0 bases at V and 4 bases at J, with 9 bases between the two ends. The CDR3 nucleotides are TGTGCCATCAGTGAGTCAGGGGTCCCCTATGGCTACACCTTC. It encodes CAISESGVPYGYTF.

V and J are TRBV7-9 and TRBJ2-7; D gene uncertain. The V and J ends lost 1 base and 0 bases respectively, with 10 bases between them. The germline V gene encodes CDR1 SEHNR and CDR2 FQNEAQ (reference sequence). The CDR3 loop spans 15 amino acids. Here the CDR3 DNA reads TGTGCCAGCAGCTTAGTCTCAGGCCTCTCCTACGAGCAGTACTTC. The encoded protein is CASSLVSGLSYEQYF.

Notes on this clone: Other DNA sequences within the sample encode an identical CDR3. The chain is built from TRBV28 and TRBJ1-4, with 9 bases identical to TRBD1. CDR1 is MDHEN, CDR2 SYDVKM, per germline. After removal of 5 bases from V and 8 bases from J, the junction contained 6 bases not matched to a gene. The CDR3 is made up of 14 amino acids. CDR3 amino acids: CASSPGTGYEKLFF. The CDR3 DNA reads as TGTGCCAGCAGTCCCGGGACAGGGTACGAAAAACTGTTTTTT.

The CDR3 here is CASSQASSGNTIYF. The CDR3 DNA sequence: TGCGCCAGCAGCCAAGCCTCCTCTGGAAACACCATATATTTT. The chain is built from TRBV4-1 and TRBJ1-3; no firm D call. The CDR3 totals 14 residues. Per germline, CDR1 MGHRA and CDR2 YSYEKL. V dropped 1 base and J dropped 0 bases, with 4 bases sitting between them.

This clone showed up just once. The chain links TRBV7-8 to TRBJ2-1; D not certain. The CDR3 length is 17 residues. CDR1 and CDR2 (germline): SGHVS, FQNEAQ. V lost 0 bases to trimming and J lost 0 bases, with 12 bases between them. CDR3 sequence reads: CASSLALLPSSYNEQFF. The CDR3 DNA follows: TGTGCCAGCAGCTTAGCGCTCCTCCCGAGCTCCTACAATGAGCAGTTCTTC.

CDR3 sequence reads: CASSPMRDFTGELFF. For the CDR3, the DNA is TGTGCCAGCAGCCCGATGAGGGACTTCACCGGGGAGCTGTTTTTT. The genes are TRBV11-3 and TRBJ2-2; D possibly corresponds to TRBD2 (6 bases). The CDR3 is made up of 15 amino acids. Germline lookup yields CDR1 SGHNT and CDR2 YENEEA. V lost 5 bases and J lost 4, with 14 bases in between.

The rearrangement joins TRBV19 to TRBJ2-5; D gene ambiguous. The CDR3 totals 13 residues. Deletions cut 3 bases from V and 3 bases from J, with 8 bases between. Germline loops: CDR1 LNHDA, CDR2 SQIVND (reference sequence). The CDR3 spells CASSIDAEETQYF. DNA of the CDR3: TGTGCCAGTAGTATCGATGCAGAAGAGACCCAGTACTTC.

The gene calls are TRBV7-2 and TRBJ2-5; tentative D call: TRBD1 (5 bases). The CDR3 length is 13 residues. V lost 3 bases, J lost 4 bases, and 9 bases lay in between. Per the germline V gene, CDR1 is SGHTA and CDR2 is FQGNSA. The CDR3 sequence is CASSFRGSETQYF. The CDR3 DNA sequence: TGTGCCAGCAGCTTTAGGGGATCAGAGACCCAGTACTTC.

The chain has TRBV18 and TRBJ1-5; no definite D call. The germline V and J ends were trimmed by 3 bases and 9 bases, with 9 bases remaining between them. CDR1 is KGHSH, CDR2 LQKENI, per germline. This CDR3 contains 12 residues. CDR3 amino acids: CASSPGEGPQHF. In DNA, the CDR3 is TGTGCCAGCTCACCGGGAGAAGGGCCCCAGCATTTT.

The chain is built from TRBV5-1 and TRBJ2-3, with TRBD1 matching 7 bases. After removal of 5 bases from V and 4 bases from J, the junction contained 13 bases not matched to a gene. Germline lookup yields CDR1 SGHRS and CDR2 YFSETQ. The CDR3 is made up of 16 amino acids. The CDR3 loop reads CASSEQGTNVADTQYF. CDR3 DNA: TGCGCCAGCAGTGAACAGGGGACCAACGTGGCAGATACGCAGTATTTT. Looking up the rest from reference TRBV5-1 and TRBJ2-3 gives the full variable domain: KAGVTQTPRYLIKTRGQQVTLSCSPISGHRSVSWYQQTPGQGLQFLFEYFSETQRNKGNFPGRFSGRQFSNSRSEMNVSTLELGDSALYLCASSEQGTNVADTQYFGPGTRLTVL.

The chain recombines TRBV15 with TRBJ2-3, with D uncertain. With 1 base removed from V and 8 bases from J, the gap between germline ends came to 22 bases. The CDR3 loop spans 17 amino acids. The germline gives CDR1 LNHNV, CDR2 YYDKDF (reference sequence). This chain's CDR3 is CATSRGGSASRVRTQYF. The CDR3 DNA reads TGTGCCACCAGCAGAGGAGGTTCGGCCTCCCGAGTGCGTACGCAGTATTTT. Combining the CDR3 with reference TRBV15 and TRBJ2-3 gives the whole variable domain DAMVIQNPRYQVTQFGKPVTLSCSQTLNHNVMYWYQQKSSQAPKLLFHYYDKDFNNEADTPDNFQSRRPNTSFCFLDIRSPGLGDTAMYLCATSRGGSASRVRTQYFGPGTRLTVL.

This chain uses TRBV9 with TRBJ1-2; D call uncertain. The CDR3 extends over 13 amino acids. V dropped 7 bases and J dropped 8 bases, with 18 bases sitting between them. The germline gives CDR1 SGDLS, CDR2 YYNGEE. In nucleotides, the CDR3 is TGTGCCAGCCTCCCTTTGCCCTCCCGGGGCTACACCTTC. The encoded protein is CASLPLPSRGYTF.